The 32 T cell receptor beta chains in this list originate from one sample, sequenced in a study of Graves' ophthalmopathy and Graves' hyperthyroidism. For repertoire sequencing, the TCR beta CDR3 regions were amplified from RNA transcripts. HTBI primers primed a first-round RT-PCR, and a second-round multiplex PCR followed. TCRdb re-called the multiplex PCR reads through MiXCR, storing one row per CDR3 protein. The sample includes roughly 500,000 distinct CDR3 sequences, approximately 15% of them seen just once. The source material was blood. These TCRs come from a woman aged 30 to 39 with Graves' ophthalmopathy.

V gene TRBV7-9 combines with J gene TRBJ1-2; perhaps TRBD1 as D (6 bases). Germline V gene data show CDR1 as SEHNR and CDR2 as FQNEAQ (reference sequence). This CDR3 has 15 residues. V lost 3 bases, J lost 6 bases, and 17 bases lay in between. The DNA for the CDR3 is TGTGCCAGCAGCTTGAACGACTATCAGGGGAATGGCTACACCTTC. Protein sequence: CASSLNDYQGNGYTF.

This clonotype was picked up many times. This rearrangement joins TRBV20-1 to TRBJ2-5; 8 bases are a match to TRBD2. The CDR3 covers 12 residues. V lost 3 bases, J lost 6 bases, and 3 bases stayed unmatched. Germline lookup yields CDR1 DFQATT and CDR2 SNEGSKA (reference sequence). CDR3 sequence (DNA): TGCAGTGCTAGCGGGGGGGCCCAGACCCAGTACTTC. Protein: CSASGGAQTQYF.

This clonotype was counted ten times or more. The genes are TRBV2 and TRBJ2-7, with 10 bases fitting TRBD1. The CDR3 extends over 15 amino acids. Trimming took 6 bases from V and 3 from J; bases not matched to a gene: 8. In germline, CDR1 is SNHLY, CDR2 FYNNEI. The CDR3 nucleotides read TGTGCCAGCAGCGCGGACAGGGGGAAGTTCTACGAGCAGTACTTC. Its translation: CASSADRGKFYEQYF.

This clonotype has a count of ten or more. The chain links TRBV5-1 to TRBJ1-1, with D unclear. CDR3 length: 14 residues. Trimming stripped 2 bases from V and 0 bases from J, with 8 bases between. Looked up from germline, CDR1 is SGHRS and CDR2 is YFSETQ. This chain's CDR3 is CASSFTDLNTEAFF. The CDR3 nucleotides read TGCGCCAGCAGCTTTACGGATTTGAACACTGAAGCTTTCTTT. Based on the CDR3 plus reference TRBV5-1 and TRBJ1-1, the full variable domain is KAGVTQTPRYLIKTRGQQVTLSCSPISGHRSVSWYQQTPGQGLQFLFEYFSETQRNKGNFPGRFSGRQFSNSRSEMNVSTLELGDSALYLCASSFTDLNTEAFFGQGTRLTVV.

Ten or more counts support this clonotype. This sequence joins TRBV30 and TRBJ2-6; D gene uncertain. Per germline, CDR1 GTSNPN and CDR2 SVGIG (reference sequence). The CDR3 extends over 13 amino acids. Trimming shortened V by 4 bases and J by 4 bases, and 8 bases separated the two germline ends. This chain's CDR3 is CAWTRAGANVLTF. CDR3 in DNA: TGTGCCTGGACTCGAGCCGGGGCCAACGTCCTGACTTTC.

This clonotype was picked up many times. This chain uses TRBV2 with TRBJ2-7; D remains unclear. V shed 3 bases and J shed 1 base, with 10 bases lying between them. Germline V gene lookup returns CDR1 SNHLY and CDR2 FYNNEI. This CDR3 has 14 residues. CDR3 loop: CASSEEKWSYEQYF. The CDR3 nucleotides read TGTGCCAGCAGTGAGGAAAAGTGGTCCTACGAGCAGTACTTC.

Ten or more counts support this clonotype. The DNA for the CDR3 is TGTGCCTGGAGTGTACCCGGGGGGTGGTACTTC. It yields the protein CAWSVPGGWYF. The rearrangement joins TRBV30 to TRBJ2-7, with TRBD2 matching 7 bases. This CDR3 contains 11 residues. In germline, CDR1 is GTSNPN, CDR2 SVGIG (reference sequence). V was clipped by 0 bases and J by 12 bases; unmatched bases: 5. Combining the CDR3 with reference TRBV30 and TRBJ2-7 gives the whole variable domain SQTIHQWPATLVQPVGSPLSLECTVEGTSNPNLYWYRQAAGRGLQLLFYSVGIGQISSEVPQNLSASRPQDRQFILSSKKLLLSDSGFYLCAWSVPGGWYFGPGTRLTVT.

This clonotype was seen ten or more times. The J gene is TRBJ1-1, the V gene TRBV7-3, with TRBD1 as a possible D gene (6 bases). Germline V gives CDR1 SGHTA, CDR2 FQGTGA. CDR3 length: 16 amino acids. V lost 0 bases and J lost 3, with 14 bases in between. CDR3 DNA: TGTGCCAGCAGCTTAACTCCGGACAGTGCCTACACTGAAGCTTTCTTT. This translates into CASSLTPDSAYTEAFF.

This clonotype was detected ten times or more. This rearrangement joins TRBV12-3 or TRBV12-4 to TRBJ2-5, with 9 bases fitting TRBD1. The length of the CDR3 is 14 residues. Unmatched junction bases numbered 13, after V lost 5 bases and J lost 12 bases. CDR3 nucleotides: TGTGCCAGCAGTCAACAGAGGACAGGGGCCCGGGAGTACTTC. Translating it yields CASSQQRTGAREYF.

This clonotype was observed a few times. The chain employs TRBV5-1 and TRBJ2-2, with 13 bases aligning to TRBD2. The J segment lost 7 bases and the V segment lost 3 bases, leaving 12 bases of the junction unmatched. The CDR3 spans 18 residues. Germline V CDR1 and CDR2: SGHRS, YFSETQ. The CDR3 sequence is CASSSGLAGAPAVGELFF. CDR3 in DNA: TGCGCCAGCAGCTCAGGACTAGCGGGGGCTCCGGCGGTCGGGGAGCTGTTTTTT.

This clonotype was seen a single time. The genes are TRBV19 and TRBJ1-1, with a possible D match to TRBD1 (6 bases). Trimming removed 2 bases from V and 11 bases from J, with 15 bases in between. Germline V gives CDR1 LNHDA, CDR2 SQIVND (reference sequence). CDR3 length equals 13 residues. CDR3 in amino acids: CASSISEQGWAFF. CDR3 DNA sequence: TGTGCCAGTAGTATATCGGAACAGGGATGGGCTTTCTTT.

The table lists this clonotype with a few counts. J is TRBJ2-4 and V is TRBV5-5; D is uncertain. Germline CDR1 reads SGHKS; CDR2 reads YYEKEE (reference sequence). CDR3 size: 14 residues. The V gene lost 0 bases and the J gene lost 7 bases, with 11 bases spanning the gap. The CDR3, as DNA: TGTGCCAGCAGCTTGGCCCAAACCCAGAACATTCAGTACTTC. Its protein product is CASSLAQTQNIQYF.

The V and J genes are TRBV12-3 or TRBV12-4 and TRBJ1-6; TRBD1 is a possible D gene (6 bases). V gave up 4 bases and J gave up 11 bases, with 12 bases separating them. The CDR3 is made up of 13 amino acids. In DNA form, the CDR3 reads TGTGCCAGCAGTTCGACAGGAGGGGCACCCCTCCACTTT. This translates into CASSSTGGAPLHF.

This clonotype was detected ten times or more. The CDR3 DNA is TGTGCCAGCAGTTTATCGGCAGCCAGCAATCAGCCCCAGCATTTT. Its protein is CASSLSAASNQPQHF. V gene TRBV28 combines with J gene TRBJ1-5; D unresolved. This CDR3 is built from 15 residues. Germline V gene data show CDR1 as MDHEN and CDR2 as SYDVKM. V lost 1 base and J 1 base, leaving 8 bases between the germline ends.

This clonotype was seen ten or more times. This chain connects TRBV2 to TRBJ1-2; 7 bases fit TRBD1. Germline CDR1 SNHLY, CDR2 FYNNEI. The CDR3 sequence is 13 residues long. Unmatched junction bases numbered 6, after V lost 8 bases and J lost 3 bases. CDR3 DNA: TGTGCCAGCCAGGGGGGTAAGGACTATGGCTACACCTTC. Its translation is CASQGGKDYGYTF.

This clonotype was detected many times. The chain employs TRBV24-1 and TRBJ1-2; D not certain. V was cut by 1 base and J by 1 base, with 6 bases left in between. This CDR3 spans 14 amino acids. Germline CDR1 KGHDR, CDR2 SFDVKD. As DNA, the CDR3 is TGTGCCACCAGTGATTTATGGATTAACTATGGCTACACCTTC. Translating gives CATSDLWINYGYTF.

The J gene is TRBJ1-5, the V gene TRBV4-2, with D unclear. The CDR3 has 16 residues. V gave up 4 bases and J gave up 2 bases, with 15 bases separating them. Germline loops: CDR1 LGHNA, CDR2 YNFKEQ. The CDR3 is CASSPSGKVGNQPQHF. CDR3 bases: TGTGCCAGCAGCCCCAGCGGGAAGGTGGGCAATCAGCCCCAGCATTTT.

This clonotype showed up many times. This chain uses TRBV28 with TRBJ1-1; a possible D gene is TRBD1 (6 bases). V gave up 5 bases and J gave up 7 bases, with 8 bases separating them. This CDR3 has 11 residues. From germline, CDR1 is MDHEN and CDR2 SYDVKM. The CDR3 nucleotides are TGTGCCAGCAGTGAGGACAGTGAAGCTTTCTTT. The encoded protein is CASSEDSEAFF.

This clonotype has ten or more counts. This chain connects TRBV30 to TRBJ1-1; no firm D call. Germline CDR1 is GTSNPN and CDR2 is SVGIG (reference sequence). The ends were cut back, 1 base at V and 0 bases at J, with 12 bases in the middle. There are 15 residues in the CDR3. The CDR3 is CAWSAAFRVNTEAFF. CDR3 DNA sequence: TGTGCCTGGAGTGCCGCGTTCCGCGTGAACACTGAAGCTTTCTTT. Filled out from reference TRBV30 and TRBJ1-1, the complete variable domain reads SQTIHQWPATLVQPVGSPLSLECTVEGTSNPNLYWYRQAAGRGLQLLFYSVGIGQISSEVPQNLSASRPQDRQFILSSKKLLLSDSGFYLCAWSAAFRVNTEAFFGQGTRLTVV.

This clonotype has only a few counts. In DNA form, the CDR3 reads TGTGCCACCAGCAGAGATCAGGGGGGGCGACGCAATGAGCAGTTCTTC. Translated: CATSRDQGGRRNEQFF. The chain employs TRBV15 and TRBJ2-1; the D call may be TRBD1 or TRBD2 (7 bases each). Trimming took off 0 bases at V and 6 bases at J, with 15 bases between the two ends. The CDR3 extends over 16 amino acids. The germline gives CDR1 LNHNV, CDR2 YYDKDF (reference sequence).

The V and J genes are TRBV12-3 or TRBV12-4 and TRBJ1-2; the D is unclear. The CDR3 is 13 residues long. V was cut by 5 bases and J by 6 bases, with 13 bases left in between. CDR3 loop: CASSEAALDGYTF. DNA for the CDR3: TGTGCCAGCAGTGAAGCGGCCCTCGATGGCTACACCTTC.

V usage is TRBV28 and J usage is TRBJ1-5; 9 bases match TRBD1. The CDR3 loop spans 14 amino acids. Per the germline V gene, CDR1 is MDHEN and CDR2 is SYDVKM. Unmatched junction bases numbered 6, after V lost 6 bases and J lost 6 bases. The CDR3 here is CASRQTGGGQPQHF. The CDR3 DNA reads TGTGCCAGCAGACAAACAGGGGGCGGTCAGCCCCAGCATTTT.

This clonotype was detected many times. The chain carries TRBV6-5 and TRBJ1-5; 8 bases align to TRBD1. This CDR3 has 13 residues. Germline values: CDR1 MNHEY, CDR2 SVGAGI. After removal of 3 bases from V and 8 bases from J, the junction contained 3 bases not matched to a gene. The CDR3 bases are TGTGCCAGCAGTTATACAGGGGGAGAGCCCCAGCATTTT. Translated: CASSYTGGEPQHF.

The sample holds many counts of this clonotype. The V call is TRBV6-1, the J call TRBJ1-2; unclear D gene. Trimming cost V 7 bases and J 4 bases, with 16 bases left between them. CDR1 is MNHNS, CDR2 SASEGT, per germline. The CDR3 is made up of 14 amino acids. The CDR3 is CASTDPLRGYGYTF. For the CDR3, the DNA is TGTGCCAGCACCGACCCTCTCCGAGGCTATGGCTACACCTTC.

This clonotype was found many times. This chain links TRBV20-1 with TRBJ1-2; D is uncertain. The CDR3 spans 14 residues. Trimming removed 7 bases at V and 0 bases at J, with 15 bases between. Germline-derived CDR1 and CDR2 are DFQATT and SNEGSKA (reference sequence). CDR3 nucleotide sequence: TGCAGTGTCAGAGGAGGGCTGACTAACTATGGCTACACCTTC. It yields the protein CSVRGGLTNYGYTF.

This clonotype was recorded at least ten times. V gene TRBV28 combines with J gene TRBJ2-2; a weak D match, TRBD1 (5 bases). There are 14 residues in the CDR3. CDR1 and CDR2 (germline): MDHEN, SYDVKM. V lost 5 bases, J lost 6 bases, and 13 bases lay in between. The CDR3 DNA sequence: TGTGCCAGCAGTCTGCAGGGAATCCCCGGGGAGCTGTTTTTT. Amino acids: CASSLQGIPGELFF.

This clonotype was counted ten times or more. The chain has TRBV30 and TRBJ1-1; D possibly corresponds to TRBD1 (5 bases). This CDR3 is built from 11 residues. In germline, CDR1 is GTSNPN, CDR2 SVGIG (reference sequence). The CDR3 DNA sequence: TGTGCTGCGACAGTGAACACTGAAGCTTTCTTT. It encodes CAATVNTEAFF.

This clonotype was seen repeatedly, ten times or more. This rearrangement joins TRBV6-5 to TRBJ2-3; 9 nucleotides agree with TRBD1. V shed 4 bases and J 1 base; nucleotides not matched to a gene: 3. The CDR3 runs to 15 residues. Looked up from germline, CDR1 is MNHEY and CDR2 is SVGAGI. The DNA for the CDR3 is TGTGCCAGCAGTTCTACAGGGGGCGGCACAGATACGCAGTATTTT. Amino acid sequence: CASSSTGGGTDTQYF.

This clonotype was counted at least ten times. The gene calls are TRBV7-2 and TRBJ1-2; 12 nucleotides match TRBD1. Trimming took 2 bases from V and 8 from J; bases not matched to a gene: 6. This CDR3 comprises 15 residues. Germline CDR1 SGHTA, CDR2 FQGNSA. CDR3 loop: CASSLMGQGAQGYTF. DNA for the CDR3: TGTGCCAGCAGCTTAATGGGACAGGGGGCGCAAGGCTACACCTTC.

This clonotype was counted many times. This chain links TRBV28 with TRBJ1-1; 10 nucleotides align to TRBD1. J gave up 3 bases and V 5 bases, and 6 bases lay outside the gene matches. Looked up from germline, CDR1 is MDHEN and CDR2 is SYDVKM. CDR3 length: 15 residues. The CDR3 reads CASSPDRGLYTEAFF. DNA for the CDR3: TGTGCCAGCAGTCCCGACAGGGGGCTGTACACTGAAGCTTTCTTT.

The chain uses TRBV12-3 or TRBV12-4 and TRBJ2-7; D possibly corresponds to TRBD1 (6 bases). V lost 6 bases, J lost 7 bases, and 16 bases lay in between. CDR3 length: 13 residues. The CDR3 here is CASSPWGHLEQYF. The CDR3 DNA is TGTGCCAGCAGCCCATGGGGACATTTAGAGCAGTACTTC.

This clonotype came up a few times. This chain connects TRBV18 to TRBJ2-2, with unresolved D. The CDR3 loop spans 17 amino acids. V shed 1 base and J shed 0 bases, with 12 bases lying between them. The V gene's germline CDR1 is KGHSH and CDR2 LQKENI. The CDR3, as DNA: TGTGCCAGCTCACCACGGGCGGATGCCCCGAACACCGGGGAGCTGTTTTTT. Protein sequence: CASSPRADAPNTGELFF.